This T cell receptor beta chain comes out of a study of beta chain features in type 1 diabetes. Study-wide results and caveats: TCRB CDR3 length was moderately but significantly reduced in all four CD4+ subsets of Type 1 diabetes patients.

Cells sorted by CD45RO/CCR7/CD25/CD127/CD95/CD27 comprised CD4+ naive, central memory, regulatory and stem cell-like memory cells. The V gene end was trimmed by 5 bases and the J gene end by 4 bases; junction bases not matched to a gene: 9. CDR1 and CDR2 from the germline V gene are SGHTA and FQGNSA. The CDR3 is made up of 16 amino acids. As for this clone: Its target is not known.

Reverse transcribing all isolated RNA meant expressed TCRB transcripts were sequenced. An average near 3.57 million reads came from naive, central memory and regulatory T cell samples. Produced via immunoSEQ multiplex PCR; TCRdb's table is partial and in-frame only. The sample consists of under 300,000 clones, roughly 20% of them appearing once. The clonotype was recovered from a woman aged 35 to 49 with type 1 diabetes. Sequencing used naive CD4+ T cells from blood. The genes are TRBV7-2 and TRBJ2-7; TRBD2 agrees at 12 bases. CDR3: CASSILAGGPRYEQYF. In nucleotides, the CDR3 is TGTGCCAGCAGCATTCTAGCGGGAGGGCCCAGGTACGAGCAGTACTTC.